Reported below is one T cell receptor beta chain. Its antigen is not identified. Tumor tissue was taken before any definitive surgery or chemotherapy was given. The CDR3 contains 14 residues. Germline trimming cut 3 bases from V and 3 bases from J; bases unmatched to any gene: 2. The germline V gene has CDR1 MDHEN and CDR2 SYDVKM. This sample is drawn from a study of high-grade serous ovarian cancer treatment subgroups. About the research overall: Each sample yielded on average about 7,000 unique TCR beta rearrangements from 11,000 to 15,000 reads.

Study findings and constraints: Higher neoantigen levels went with greater TCR clonal relatedness. These tumor repertoires lack spatial information from bulk sequencing. Repertoire similarity ranged roughly 0.095 to 0.79 between tumors of one patient.

TCRdb keeps only in-frame clones here, not all; method: immunoSEQ multiplex PCR. The sample contains under 7,000 clones, roughly 70% of which appear only once. The source is a human donor with high-grade serous ovarian cancer. The sequencing input was tumor tissue. This chain links TRBV28 with TRBJ2-1; 7 bases agree with TRBD2. The CDR3 spells CASSLGGVYNEQFF. CDR3 bases: TGTGCCAGCAGTTTGGGGGGGGTCTACAATGAGCAGTTCTTC.